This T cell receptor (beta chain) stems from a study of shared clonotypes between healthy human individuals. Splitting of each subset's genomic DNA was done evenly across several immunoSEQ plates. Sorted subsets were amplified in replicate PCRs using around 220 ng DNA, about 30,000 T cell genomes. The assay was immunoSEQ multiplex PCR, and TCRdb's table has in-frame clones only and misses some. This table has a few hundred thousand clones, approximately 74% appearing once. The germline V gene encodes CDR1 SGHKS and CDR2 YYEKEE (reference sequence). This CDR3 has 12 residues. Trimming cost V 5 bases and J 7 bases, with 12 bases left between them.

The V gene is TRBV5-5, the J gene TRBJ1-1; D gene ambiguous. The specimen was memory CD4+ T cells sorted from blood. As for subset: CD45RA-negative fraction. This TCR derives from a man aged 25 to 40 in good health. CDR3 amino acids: CASSFRTDEAFF. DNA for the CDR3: TGTGCCAGCAGTTTCCGGACGGATGAAGCTTTCTTT. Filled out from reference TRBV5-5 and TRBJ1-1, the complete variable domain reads DAGVTQSPTHLIKTRGQQVTLRCSPISGHKSVSWYQQVLGQGPQFIFQYYEKEERGRGNFPDRFSARQFPNYSSELNVNALLLGDSALYLCASSFRTDEAFFGQGTRLTVV.